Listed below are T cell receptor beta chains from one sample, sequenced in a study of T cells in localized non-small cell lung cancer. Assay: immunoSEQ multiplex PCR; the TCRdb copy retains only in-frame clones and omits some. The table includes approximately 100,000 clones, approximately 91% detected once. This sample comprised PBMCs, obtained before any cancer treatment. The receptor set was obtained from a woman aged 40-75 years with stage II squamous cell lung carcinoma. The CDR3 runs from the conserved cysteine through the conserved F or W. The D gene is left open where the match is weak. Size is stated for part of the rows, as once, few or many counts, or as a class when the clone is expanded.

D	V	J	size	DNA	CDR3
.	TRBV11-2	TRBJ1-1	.	TGTGCCAGCAGCTTAACCTGGAACACTGAAGCTTTCTTT	CASSLTWNTEAFF
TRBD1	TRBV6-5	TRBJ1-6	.	TGTGCCAGCAGTTACTTACCGGGACAGTATTCTTCACCCCTCCACTTT	CASSYLPGQYSSPLHF
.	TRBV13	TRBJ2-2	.	TGTGCCAGCAGCTTCCGCGGGGAGAACACCGGGGAGCTGTTTTTT	CASSFRGENTGELFF
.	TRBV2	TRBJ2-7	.	TGTGCCAGCAGTGAGGGTGGATACGAGCAGTACTTC	CASSEGGYEQYF
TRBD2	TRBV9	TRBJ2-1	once	TGTGCCAGCAGCGTAGCTACACTAGCGGGGGGGAATAACAATGAGCAGTTCTTC	CASSVATLAGGNNNEQFF
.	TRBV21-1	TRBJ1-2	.	TGTGCCAGCATCTCGGAGTTTAACTATGGCTACACCTTC	CASISEFNYGYTF
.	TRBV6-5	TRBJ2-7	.	TGTGCCAGCAGTTATAACAGGGACTACGAGCAGTACTTC	CASSYNRDYEQYF
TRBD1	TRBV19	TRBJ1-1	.	TGTGCCAGTAGGGTCGCGGGACAGGGTTACACTGAAGCTTTCTTT	CASRVAGQGYTEAFF
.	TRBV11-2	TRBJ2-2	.	TGTGCCACTCTTGACCCTAACACCGGGGAGCTGTTTTTT	CATLDPNTGELFF
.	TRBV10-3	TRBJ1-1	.	TGTGCCATCAAGCAGGGACCTGGCACTGAAGCTTTCTTT	CAIKQGPGTEAFF
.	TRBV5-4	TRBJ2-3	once	TGTGCCAGCAGCGCGACAGGAGATACGCAGTATTTT	CASSATGDTQYF
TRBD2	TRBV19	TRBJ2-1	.	TGTGCCAGTAGTACTCCGGGACTAGCGGTGGCTGAGCAGTTCTTC	CASSTPGLAVAEQFF
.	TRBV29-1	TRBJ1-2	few	TGCAGCGTACCCACTCCGCGCTATGGCTACACCTTC	CSVPTPRYGYTF
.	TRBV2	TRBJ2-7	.	TGTGCCAGCAGTTACAGGGCCTCCTACGAGCAGTACTTC	CASSYRASYEQYF
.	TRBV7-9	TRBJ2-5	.	TGTGCCAGCAGCTTAGGGACAGCTCAAGAGACCCAGTACTTC	CASSLGTAQETQYF
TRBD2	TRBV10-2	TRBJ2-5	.	TGCGCCAGCAGCGGGGCTGGGCGGGAGTTAGCAGAGACCCAGTACTTC	CASSGAGRELAETQYF
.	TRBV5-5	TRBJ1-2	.	TGTGCCAGCAGCTTCTCGGGCCAAAATTCGGGCTACACCTTC	CASSFSGQNSGYTF
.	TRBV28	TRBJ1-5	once	TGTGCCAGCAGCGCAGGGAGAGATCAGCCCCAGCATTTT	CASSAGRDQPQHF
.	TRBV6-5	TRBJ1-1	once	TGTGCCAGCAGCCGAGCCTCGAACACTGAAGCTTTCTTT	CASSRASNTEAFF
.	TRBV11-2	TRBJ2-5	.	TGTGCCAGCAGCTCGCTAAGGGGGGGCGTTGGGGAGGAGACCCAGTACTTC	CASSSLRGGVGEETQYF
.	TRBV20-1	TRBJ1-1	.	TGCAGTGCTCTCACTAATTATGAAGCTTTCTTT	CSALTNYEAFF
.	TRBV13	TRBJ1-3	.	TGTGCCAGCAGCTTAGGAGGGTCTGGAAACACCATATATTTT	CASSLGGSGNTIYF
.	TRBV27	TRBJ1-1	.	TGTGCCAGCAGTTACCATGGACAGCTGAACACTGAAGCTTTCTTT	CASSYHGQLNTEAFF
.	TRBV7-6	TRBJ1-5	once	TGTGCCAGCAGCCGGGGCCCGGGGAATCAGCCCCAGCATTTT	CASSRGPGNQPQHF
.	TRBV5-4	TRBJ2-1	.	TGTGCCAGCACCACCGGGGGTGACAATGAGCAGTTCTTC	CASTTGGDNEQFF
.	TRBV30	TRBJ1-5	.	TGTGCCTGGAGTGGTAGCATCGATCAGCCCCAGCATTTT	CAWSGSIDQPQHF
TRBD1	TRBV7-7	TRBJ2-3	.	TGTGCCAGCAGCTTGACGGACAGGGTCACAGATACGCAGTATTTT	CASSLTDRVTDTQYF
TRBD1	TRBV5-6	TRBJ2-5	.	TGTGCCAGCAGCAAGGGACAGGGAGTCAAGGAGACCCAGTACTTC	CASSKGQGVKETQYF
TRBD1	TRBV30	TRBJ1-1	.	TGTGCCTGGAGTGCGGGACAGCCGAACACTGAAGCTTTCTTT	CAWSAGQPNTEAFF
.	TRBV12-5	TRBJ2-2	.	TGTGCTAGTGGCCGGACAGCCAACACCGGGGAGCTGTTTTTT	CASGRTANTGELFF
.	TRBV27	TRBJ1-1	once	TGTGCCAGCAGGGAAGGTGGGGGGAGGGTGGACACTGAAGCTTTCTTT	CASREGGGRVDTEAFF
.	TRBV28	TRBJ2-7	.	TGTGCCAGCAGTTTATCGGGGGCTCGCCGCTCCTACGAGCAGTACTTC	CASSLSGARRSYEQYF
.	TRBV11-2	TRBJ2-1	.	TGTGCCAGCAGCCCCTCCCTGCGGGGTGAGCAGTTCTTC	CASSPSLRGEQFF
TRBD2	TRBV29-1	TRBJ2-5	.	TGCAGCGTTACCTCGGGGGGGAGTCAAGAGACCCAGTACTTC	CSVTSGGSQETQYF
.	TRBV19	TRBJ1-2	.	TGTGCCAGTGATACAGGAGCTAACTATGGCTACACCTTC	CASDTGANYGYTF
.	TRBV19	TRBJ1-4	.	TGTGCCAGTAGTGCCCCGAGTGAAAAACTGTTTTTT	CASSAPSEKLFF
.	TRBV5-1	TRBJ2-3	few	TGCGCCAGCAGTCTACGGGACAGCACAGATACGCAGTATTTT	CASSLRDSTDTQYF
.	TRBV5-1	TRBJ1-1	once	TGCGCCAGCAGCTTGGAGGGGAACACTGAAGCTTTCTTT	CASSLEGNTEAFF
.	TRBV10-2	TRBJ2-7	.	TGCGCCAGCAGGCAGGGGACCTCCTACGAGCAGTACTTC	CASRQGTSYEQYF
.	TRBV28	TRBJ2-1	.	TGTGCCAGCTTTGGAACCCCTGCTATGGGGCAGTTCTTC	CASFGTPAMGQFF
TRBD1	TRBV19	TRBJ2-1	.	TGTGCCAGTAGTATAGATTCCGGGACAGGACAGTTCTTC	CASSIDSGTGQFF